A single sample is the source of the 21 T cell receptor beta chains below, sequenced in a study of CD8+ T cells in alopecia areata (dated by TCRdb to about 2018). Library generation was performed with the immunoSEQ multiplex PCR assay. RNA was extracted from all samples and reverse transcribed into cDNA as template for TCR sequencing. The immuneACCESS repertoire file appears here via TCRdb, limited to in-frame rearrangements. These files lack a portion of the clones; in checked studies, under half of the deficit traces to unresolved V genes, and the cause of the others is not known. The sample includes around 140,000 clones, with 58% observed a single time. Jointly, the top ten make up around 6% of the sample. The time point label on this specimen signifies: baseline before oral tofacitinib. Sequencing was performed on CD4+ T cells sorted from blood, taken at week 0. The receptor set was obtained from a human donor with alopecia areata.

The chain couples TRBV30 to TRBJ1-1; D possibly corresponds to TRBD1 (6 bases). The CDR3 has 13 amino acids. Germline V gene sequence: CDR1 GTSNPN, CDR2 SVGIG (reference sequence). V was pared by 2 bases and J by 1 base, with 8 bases between. The CDR3 here is CAWSTGRNTEAFF. Written as DNA, the CDR3 is TGTGCCTGGAGTACAGGGCGGAACACTGAAGCTTTCTTT.

The CDR3 DNA reads TGCGCCAGCAGCTTGGTCCCAGGGGACATCACTTACGAGCAGTACTTC. Protein: CASSLVPGDITYEQYF. The rearrangement joins TRBV5-1 to TRBJ2-7; D possibly corresponds to TRBD1 (6 bases). Germline CDR1 is SGHRS and CDR2 is YFSETQ. CDR3 length: 16 amino acids. V lost 0 bases and J lost 4, with 17 bases in between.

This clone has a handful of counts. The rearrangement joins TRBV29-1 to TRBJ2-1, with TRBD2 identical over 8 bases. The CDR3 runs 15 residues. J was trimmed by 4 bases and V by 6 bases; bases with no gene match: 11. Germline CDR1 and CDR2: SQVTM and ANQGSEA. This chain's CDR3 is CSVLRGLAIYNEQFF. CDR3 nucleotide sequence: TGCAGCGTCTTGAGAGGACTAGCTATTTACAATGAGCAGTTCTTC.

The chain has TRBV29-1 and TRBJ1-2; D ambiguous. V was pared by 5 bases and J by 5 bases, with 12 bases between. CDR3 length: 12 amino acids. Germline V gives CDR1 SQVTM, CDR2 ANQGSEA. The CDR3 reads CSVSGSPYGYTF. CDR3 DNA sequence: TGCAGCGTTTCCGGCAGCCCTTATGGCTACACCTTC.

This clone was counted only a few times. The chain employs TRBV5-4 and TRBJ2-3, with D perhaps matching TRBD1 or TRBD2 (5 bases each). Germline values: CDR1 SGHNT, CDR2 YYREEE (reference sequence). V dropped 5 bases and J dropped 0 bases, with 10 bases sitting between them. The CDR3 runs to 14 residues. This CDR3 reads CASSPGPSTDTQYF. The CDR3 bases are TGTGCCAGCAGTCCGGGGCCAAGCACAGATACGCAGTATTTT. Looking up the rest from reference TRBV5-4 and TRBJ2-3 gives the full variable domain: ETGVTQSPTHLIKTRGQQVTLRCSSQSGHNTVSWYQQALGQGPQFIFQYYREEENGRGNFPPRFSGLQFPNYSSELNVNALELDDSALYLCASSPGPSTDTQYFGPGTRLTVL.

The J gene is TRBJ2-7, the V gene TRBV5-1; 8 nucleotides agree with TRBD2. The V gene's germline CDR1 is SGHRS and CDR2 YFSETQ. Trimming took 0 bases from V and 5 from J; bases not matched to a gene: 10. The CDR3 spans 16 residues. This chain's CDR3 is CASSLAVGLAGDEQYF. The CDR3 coding sequence is TGCGCCAGCAGCTTGGCCGTAGGACTAGCAGGCGACGAGCAGTACTTC.

This clone was counted a few times. The chain has TRBV30 and TRBJ2-1; D might be TRBD2 (7 bases). V lost 8 bases and J 8 bases, leaving 19 bases between the germline ends. The CDR3 runs 13 residues. CDR1 is GTSNPN and CDR2 is SVGIG in the germline V gene (reference sequence). The CDR3 nucleotides are TGTGCCACCGAGGGGGGGTTGCGTTATGAGCAGTTCTTC. Protein product: CATEGGLRYEQFF. Full variable domain (missing parts from reference TRBV30 and TRBJ2-1): SQTIHQWPATLVQPVGSPLSLECTVEGTSNPNLYWYRQAAGRGLQLLFYSVGIGQISSEVPQNLSASRPQDRQFILSSKKLLLSDSGFYLCATEGGLRYEQFFGPGTRLTVL.

V is TRBV4-3 and J is TRBJ1-2; TRBD1 matches at 8 bases. J gave up 6 bases and V 1 base, and 10 bases lay outside the gene matches. CDR3 size: 16 residues. Germline assignment: CDR1 LGHNA and CDR2 YSLEER. In DNA, the CDR3 is TGCGCCAGCAGCCAAGTTGCCGGGACAGGATATGATGGCTACACCTTC. Translated, it gives CASSQVAGTGYDGYTF.

V and J are TRBV9 and TRBJ1-3, with 7 positions matching TRBD1. In germline, CDR1 is SGDLS, CDR2 YYNGEE. The CDR3 is 17 amino acids. With V trimmed by 0 bases and J by 0 bases, 6 bases remained unmatched. For the CDR3, the DNA is TGTGCCAGCAGCGTAGCGGGGGACAGTGCCTCTGGAAACACCATATATTTT. Its translation: CASSVAGDSASGNTIYF.

This clone was seen a few times. The chain employs TRBV5-4 and TRBJ1-4, with D perhaps matching TRBD1 (6 bases). The CDR3 has 14 residues. V was shortened by 10 bases and J by 8 bases, with 21 bases between the two germline ends. The germline V gene has CDR1 SGHNT and CDR2 YYREEE (reference sequence). The CDR3 sequence: CASSPGGRSEKLFF. CDR3 bases: TGTGCCTCATCGCCGGGGGGCCGCTCGGAAAAACTGTTTTTT.

The V and J genes are TRBV7-2 and TRBJ2-1; D may be TRBD1 (5 bases). CDR1 SGHTA and CDR2 FQGNSA come from the germline V gene. The CDR3 is 12 amino acids. V gave up 4 bases and J gave up 11 bases, with 12 bases separating them. The CDR3 spells CASSSQGLQQFF. The CDR3 nucleotides read TGTGCCAGCAGCTCCCAGGGTTTACAGCAGTTCTTC.

CDR3 nucleotide sequence: TGTGCCAGCAGCCCTGGGACAGTCACCTACGAGCAGTACTTC. This encodes CASSPGTVTYEQYF. This chain connects TRBV27 to TRBJ2-7, with 7 bases that match TRBD1. Per germline, CDR1 MNHEY and CDR2 SMNVEV (reference sequence). This CDR3 region has 14 residues. V shed 6 bases and J 2 bases; nucleotides not matched to a gene: 7.

This rearrangement joins TRBV7-9 to TRBJ1-1; D gene uncertain. This CDR3 is 15 amino acids long. CDR1 and CDR2 (germline): SEHNR, FQNEAQ (reference sequence). Trimming removed 5 bases at V and 1 base at J, with 14 bases between. Here the CDR3 DNA reads TGTGCCAGCAGCCCTCAAACGATTCCGAACACTGAAGCTTTCTTT. It encodes CASSPQTIPNTEAFF.

The V gene is TRBV7-9, the J gene TRBJ1-1; D is perhaps TRBD1 (5 bases). The CDR3 extends over 12 amino acids. Trimming pared 1 base from V and 8 bases from J, leaving 8 bases between. Per the germline V gene, CDR1 is SEHNR and CDR2 is FQNEAQ (reference sequence). The CDR3 nucleotides are TGTGCCAGCAGCTTAGAGCCAGGGGAAGCTTTCTTT. Translating it yields CASSLEPGEAFF.

The chain has TRBV27 and TRBJ1-2; 9 nucleotides match TRBD1. CDR1 is MNHEY, CDR2 SMNVEV, per germline (reference sequence). The CDR3 is made up of 12 amino acids. The ends lost 6 bases at V and 8 bases at J; junction bases unmatched: 4. The CDR3 coding sequence is TGTGCCAGCAGAGGACAGGGGAAAGGCTACACCTTC. Amino acids: CASRGQGKGYTF.

The chain employs TRBV6-5 and TRBJ1-2; D ambiguous. The CDR3 extends over 14 amino acids. Germline values: CDR1 MNHEY, CDR2 SVGAGI. V gave up 0 bases and J gave up 4 bases, with 9 bases separating them. This chain's CDR3 is CASSYSGKIYGYTF. The CDR3 coding sequence is TGTGCCAGCAGTTACTCTGGTAAAATCTATGGCTACACCTTC.

This clone was recorded a few times. CDR3: CASSPYGEQYF. The CDR3 coding sequence is TGTGCCAGCAGTCCTTACGGCGAGCAGTACTTC. The chain has TRBV2 and TRBJ2-7; no clear D. V lost 5 bases, J lost 6 bases, and 8 bases lay in between. The CDR3 is 11 residues long. Looked up from germline, CDR1 is SNHLY and CDR2 is FYNNEI. Supplemented by reference TRBV2 and TRBJ2-7, the full variable domain reads EPEVTQTPSHQVTQMGQEVILRCVPISNHLYFYWYRQILGQKVEFLVSFYNNEISEKSEIFDDQFSVERPDGSNFTLKIRSTKLEDSAMYFCASSPYGEQYFGPGTRLTVT.

This clone was observed a handful of times. This chain connects TRBV6-5 to TRBJ2-7, with a weak D call TRBD1 (5 bases). Trimming stripped 5 bases from V and 1 base from J, with 9 bases between. Germline assignment: CDR1 MNHEY and CDR2 SVGAGI. The CDR3 length is 13 residues. The CDR3 protein is CASSRQLSYEQYF. The CDR3 nucleotides read TGTGCCAGCAGTAGACAGTTATCCTACGAGCAGTACTTC.

In this sample, this clone turned up a few times. The rearrangement links TRBV18 to TRBJ2-1; D call uncertain. Trimming took off 2 bases at V and 4 bases at J, with 9 bases between the two ends. The CDR3 extends over 14 amino acids. Germline assignment: CDR1 KGHSH and CDR2 LQKENI. The CDR3 bases are TGTGCCAGCTCACCAGGGGTCAGATACAATGAGCAGTTCTTC. Protein sequence: CASSPGVRYNEQFF.

This clone was picked up one time. This rearrangement joins TRBV25-1 to TRBJ1-6; maybe TRBD1 (5 bases). CDR3 length: 17 amino acids. CDR1 is MGHDK, CDR2 SYGVNS, per germline. Trimming pared 6 bases from V and 7 bases from J, leaving 22 bases between. The CDR3 spells CASSRNGTGIHNSPLHF. The CDR3 bases are TGTGCCAGCAGCCGTAATGGGACGGGCATACACAATTCACCCCTCCACTTT.

CDR3 loop: CAWSHRDNQPQHF. The CDR3 DNA reads as TGTGCCTGGAGTCACAGGGACAATCAGCCCCAGCATTTT. V is TRBV30 and J is TRBJ1-5, with D possibly being TRBD1 (6 bases). V gave up 2 bases and J gave up 3 bases, with 8 bases separating them. The germline gives CDR1 GTSNPN, CDR2 SVGIG (reference sequence). This CDR3 has 13 residues.